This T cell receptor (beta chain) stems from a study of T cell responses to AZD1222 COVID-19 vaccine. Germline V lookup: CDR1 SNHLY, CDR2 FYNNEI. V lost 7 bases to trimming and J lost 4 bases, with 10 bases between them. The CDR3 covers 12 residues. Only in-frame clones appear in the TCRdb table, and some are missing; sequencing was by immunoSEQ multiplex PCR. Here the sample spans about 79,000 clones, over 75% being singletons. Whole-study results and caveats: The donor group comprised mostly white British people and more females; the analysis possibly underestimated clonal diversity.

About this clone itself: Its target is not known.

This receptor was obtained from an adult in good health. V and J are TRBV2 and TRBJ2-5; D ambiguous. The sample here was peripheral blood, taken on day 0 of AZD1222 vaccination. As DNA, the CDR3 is TGTGCCAGCAAGAGGACGGGAGAGACCCAGTACTTC. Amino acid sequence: CASKRTGETQYF.